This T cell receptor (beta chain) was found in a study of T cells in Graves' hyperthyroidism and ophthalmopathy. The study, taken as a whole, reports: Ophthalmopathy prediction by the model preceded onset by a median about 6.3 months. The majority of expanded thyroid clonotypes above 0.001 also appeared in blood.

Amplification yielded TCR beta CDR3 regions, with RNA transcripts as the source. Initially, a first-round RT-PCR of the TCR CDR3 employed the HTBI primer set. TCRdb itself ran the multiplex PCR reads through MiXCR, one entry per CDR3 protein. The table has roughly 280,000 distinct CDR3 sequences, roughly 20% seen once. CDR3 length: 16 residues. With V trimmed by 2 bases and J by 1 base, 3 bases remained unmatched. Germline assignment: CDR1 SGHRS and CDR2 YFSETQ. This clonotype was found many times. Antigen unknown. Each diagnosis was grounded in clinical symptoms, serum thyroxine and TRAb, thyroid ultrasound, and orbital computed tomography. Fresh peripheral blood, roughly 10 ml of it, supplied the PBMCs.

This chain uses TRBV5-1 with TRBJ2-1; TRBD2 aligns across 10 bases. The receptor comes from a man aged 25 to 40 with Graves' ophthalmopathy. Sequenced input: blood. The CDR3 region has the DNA TGCGCCAGCAGCTTTAGCGGGAGGTCGTCCTACAATGAGCAGTTCTTC. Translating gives CASSFSGRSSYNEQFF.